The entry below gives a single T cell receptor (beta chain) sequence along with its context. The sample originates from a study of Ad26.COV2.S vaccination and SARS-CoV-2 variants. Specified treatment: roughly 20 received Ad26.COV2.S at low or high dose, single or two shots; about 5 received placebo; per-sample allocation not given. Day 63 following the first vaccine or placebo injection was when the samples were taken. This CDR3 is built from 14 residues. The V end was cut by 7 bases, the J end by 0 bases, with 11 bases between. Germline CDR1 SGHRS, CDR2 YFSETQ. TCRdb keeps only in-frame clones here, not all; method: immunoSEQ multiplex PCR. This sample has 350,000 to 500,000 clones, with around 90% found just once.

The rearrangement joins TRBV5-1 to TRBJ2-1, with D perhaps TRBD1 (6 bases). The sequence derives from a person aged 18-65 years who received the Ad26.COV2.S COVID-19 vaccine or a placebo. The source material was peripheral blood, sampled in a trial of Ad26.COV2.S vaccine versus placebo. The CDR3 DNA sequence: TGCGCCAGCGGTCGGGACAACTCCTACAATGAGCAGTTCTTC. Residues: CASGRDNSYNEQFF.